The 4 T cell receptor beta chains given below trace back to one sample, sequenced in a study of human T cells and chemical hapten exposure. Stated time point: pre-sensitization, week 0. Documented treatment: therapeutic diphenylcyclopropenone sensitization with weekly scalp DPC. TCRdb re-analysed the RACE reads in MiXCR, keeping a single row per CDR3 protein. The sample has roughly 380,000 distinct CDR3 sequences; roughly 5% are singletons. Sequencing was performed on whole blood, taken in connection with sensitization to the hapten diphenylcyclopropenone (DPC). These receptors all stem from a woman in her forties or fifties with alopecia areata. Some clones in this sample may be carry-over from other donors' samples.

This clonotype turned up a few times. The chain combines TRBV7-2 with TRBJ1-5; no reliable D call. Germline CDR1 reads SGHTA; CDR2 reads FQGNSA. The CDR3 runs 12 residues. Trimming left V 8 bases short and J 7 bases short, with 12 bases between. This CDR3 is CASGPYNQPQHF. CDR3 in DNA: TGTGCCAGCGGACCCTATAACCAGCCCCAGCATTTT. Supplemented by reference TRBV7-2 and TRBJ1-5, the full variable domain reads GAGVSQSPSNKVTEKGKDVELRCDPISGHTALYWYRQSLGQGLEFLIYFQGNSAPDKSGLPSDRFSAERTGGSVSTLTIQRTQQEDSAVYLCASGPYNQPQHFGDGTRLSIL.

This clonotype occurred many times. The chain uses TRBV11-2 and TRBJ1-4; D is unresolved. V was trimmed by 1 base and J by 0 bases, leaving 6 bases between them. Germline CDR1 is SGHAT and CDR2 is FQNNGV. This CDR3 contains 15 residues. CDR3 protein: CASSLGVATNEKLFF. CDR3 sequence (DNA): TGTGCCAGCAGCTTAGGAGTTGCAACTAATGAAAAACTGTTTTTT.

This clonotype was counted a few times. The rearrangement uses TRBV6-2 or TRBV6-3 and TRBJ1-5; no definite D call. The CDR3 extends over 15 amino acids. Trimming cost V 2 bases and J 5 bases, with 13 bases left between them. The germline CDR1 and CDR2 sequences are MNHEY and SVGEGT. This CDR3 is CASSYGLFPDQPQHF. In nucleotides, the CDR3 is TGTGCCAGCAGTTACGGTCTCTTTCCGGATCAGCCCCAGCATTTT.

The chain carries TRBV7-2 and TRBJ2-7; TRBD2 matches at 7 bases. The CDR3 loop spans 15 amino acids. With V trimmed by 5 bases and J by 1 base, 8 bases remained unmatched. Germline-derived CDR1 and CDR2 are SGHTA and FQGNSA. The CDR3 protein is CASSASGGRSYEQYF. Here the CDR3 DNA reads TGTGCCAGCAGCGCTAGCGGAGGAAGATCCTACGAGCAGTACTTC. Together with reference TRBV7-2 and TRBJ2-7, the CDR3 gives the full variable domain: GAGVSQSPSNKVTEKGKDVELRCDPISGHTALYWYRQSLGQGLEFLIYFQGNSAPDKSGLPSDRFSAERTGGSVSTLTIQRTQQEDSAVYLCASSASGGRSYEQYFGPGTRLTVT.